Following are 9 T cell receptor beta chains from one sample sequenced in a study of regulatory T cells in long-lasting Graves disease. Arm-PCR with iRepertoire HTBI primers amplified the CDR3 regions for these TCR beta libraries. TCRdb passed the multiplex PCR reads through MiXCR, listing each CDR3 protein once. The table lists fewer than 350,000 distinct CDR3 sequences, 15% to 20% of them singletons. Stated time point: newly diagnosed GD, antithyroid drugs for less than 3 months. TCR sequences were obtained from RNA taken from PBMCs. The sample consisted of peripheral blood mononuclear cells (PBMCs), taken at new diagnosis, from a patient treated with antithyroid drugs. These receptors all come from a female donor with Graves disease.

This clonotype occurred a few times. The chain carries TRBV7-8 and TRBJ1-5; D possibly corresponds to TRBD1 (6 bases). Germline V gene data show CDR1 as SGHVS and CDR2 as FQNEAQ. The CDR3 is 13 residues long. With 1 base removed from V and 10 bases from J, the gap between germline ends came to 11 bases. This chain's CDR3 is CASSLEQGTPQHF. CDR3 nucleotides: TGTGCCAGCAGCTTAGAACAAGGGACACCCCAGCATTTT.

In this sample, this clonotype turned up many times. V gene TRBV6-2 or TRBV6-3 combines with J gene TRBJ2-1; D is perhaps TRBD1 or TRBD2 (5 bases each). The CDR3 runs to 19 residues. The germline CDR1 and CDR2 sequences are MNHEY and SVGEGT. V lost 0 bases and J lost 8, with 26 bases in between. CDR3 residues: CASSYSRGVLRDGRDEQFF. The CDR3 DNA sequence: TGTGCCAGCAGTTACTCCCGCGGAGTGCTGAGGGACGGAAGGGATGAGCAGTTCTTC.

This clonotype was picked up many times. The rearrangement joins TRBV7-8 to TRBJ2-2, with 7 bases lining up with TRBD2. The trim removed 1 base at V and 0 bases at J, leaving 2 bases unmatched. Germline-derived CDR1 and CDR2 are SGHVS and FQNEAQ. This CDR3 spans 16 amino acids. The CDR3 loop is CASSLGSGANTGELFF. CDR3 coding DNA: TGTGCCAGCAGCTTAGGGAGCGGGGCGAACACCGGGGAGCTGTTTTTT.

This clonotype was recorded a few times. Compared with germline, one end of the junction differs, possibly owing to a read error. V usage is TRBV7-9 and J usage is TRBJ1-5, with TRBD1 as a possible D gene (6 bases). Germline V gene sequence: CDR1 SEHNR, CDR2 FQNEAQ (reference sequence). The CDR3 has 15 amino acids. The chain's CDR3 is CASSYGGASNQLQHF. The CDR3 DNA sequence: TGTGCCAGCAGCTATGGGGGGGCCAGCAATCAGCTCCAGCATTTT.

About this clonotype: Because the CDR3's place on the DNA is in doubt, the DNA is left out and the CDR3 is given as listed by TCRdb. This sequence joins TRBV7-8 and TRBJ2-3; the D call in the table, TRBD2, was not verified against the DNA. Termini included, the CDR3 measures 23 amino acids. Per germline, CDR1 SGHVS and CDR2 FQNEAQ. This CDR3 is CASSLLDGPREQYFGPGTDTQYF.

This chain links TRBV7-8 with TRBJ2-1; 7 bases match TRBD2. The CDR3 has 17 residues. The germline gives CDR1 SGHVS, CDR2 FQNEAQ. J was trimmed by 9 bases and V by 1 base; bases with no gene match: 15. CDR3 DNA sequence: TGTGCCAGCAGCTTAGGATGGGGCGGCGGGAGATTGGTTGAGCAGTTCTTC. This codes for CASSLGWGGGRLVEQFF.

The sample holds a few counts of this clonotype. This may stem from a read error, because a much larger clone lies one nucleotide away. The chain combines TRBV19 with TRBJ1-2; D is possibly TRBD1 (5 bases). CDR3 length: 14 amino acids. CDR1 LNHDA and CDR2 SQIVND come from the germline V gene (reference sequence). The CDR3 DNA reads as TGTGTCAGTAGTATCCAGGGAGCTAACTATGGCTACACCTTC. Its protein is CVSSIQGANYGYTF.

This clonotype came up many times. V is TRBV9 and J is TRBJ1-4; no definite D call. V lost 3 bases to trimming and J lost 8 bases, with 17 bases between them. The CDR3 has 15 amino acids. CDR1 and CDR2 (germline): SGDLS, YYNGEE. CDR3 nucleotide sequence: TGTGCCAGCAGCGCCCAGACTGCGGGTTACGAAAAACTGTTTTTT. Translated, it gives CASSAQTAGYEKLFF.

The table lists this clonotype with many counts. This chain links TRBV6-1 with TRBJ2-7; the D gene is possibly TRBD2 (6 bases). Trimming removed 7 bases at V and 3 bases at J, with 13 bases between. Germline V gene lookup returns CDR1 MNHNS and CDR2 SASEGT. This CDR3 region has 13 residues. The CDR3 DNA follows: TGTGCCAGCACCCGACGGGAGCGCTACGAGCAGTACTTC. Its translation: CASTRRERYEQYF.